These T cell receptor beta chains were read from a single sample in a study of cytomegalovirus exposure and HLA in healthy donors. Repertoires were generated with immunoSEQ multiplex PCR, while TCRdb's copy carries only in-frame clones and drops some. The sample has 90,000 to 110,000 clones, nearly 80% seen once. The sample was PBMCs. The receptor set was obtained from a man aged 25 to 40 in good health and CMV-seronegative. CDR3s include the opening cysteine and the closing phenylalanine or tryptophan. Each record gives: clone size, D gene, J gene, CDR3 length, V gene, CDR3 DNA, CDR3 protein. A D gene is named only where the DNA matches it firmly. Rows give clone size only sometimes, using once, few, many, or a class for an expanded clone.

>-|TRBD1|TRBJ1-1|11|TRBV29-1
TGCAGCTCGGGGGACAGGGGTAACGCTTTCTTT
CSSGDRGNAFF
>-|TRBD1|TRBJ1-5|13|TRBV28
TGTGCCAGCAGTACAGGGGGGGTTCAGCCCCAGCATTTT
CASSTGGVQPQHF
>-|TRBD1|TRBJ1-2|14|TRBV5-8
TGTGCCAGCAGCCCACCAGGACAGGGATATGGCTACACCTTC
CASSPPGQGYGYTF
>-|-|TRBJ2-7|15|TRBV4-1
TGCGCCAGCAGCCAAGATCCTGCGGCTACCTACGAGCAGTACTTC
CASSQDPAATYEQYF
>once|-|TRBJ1-2|14|TRBV6-1
TGTGCCAGCAGTGAAGTAGGAGGGATAGGTGGCTACACCTTC
CASSEVGGIGGYTF
>few|TRBD1|TRBJ1-4|14|TRBV6-5
TGTGCCAGCAGGTACACAGGGGGCGACGGAAAACTGTTTTTT
CASRYTGGDGKLFF
>-|TRBD1|TRBJ2-7|12|TRBV29-1
TGCAGCGTTGGAGCAGGGGGCTACGAGCAGTACTTC
CSVGAGGYEQYF
>-|TRBD1|TRBJ2-7|14|TRBV28
TGTGCCAGCACCTATGGCCCAGGGGGTGTGGAGCAGTACTTC
CASTYGPGGVEQYF
>-|TRBD2|TRBJ2-3|17|TRBV7-2
TGTGCCAGCAGCTCTTCCGGGAGCGGGAGAAGCACAGATACGCAGTATTTT
CASSSSGSGRSTDTQYF
>-|-|TRBJ1-1|15|TRBV18
TGTGCCAGCTCACCACGCCAAATGGTGGAGACTGAAGCTTTCTTT
CASSPRQMVETEAFF
>-|-|TRBJ1-1|13|TRBV6-5
TGTGCCAGCAGTCGGATCAGGGTTGCTGAAGCTTTCTTT
CASSRIRVAEAFF
>once|-|TRBJ2-7|11|TRBV20-1
TGCAGTGTTCCGGGACTCTCGGAGCAGTACTTC
CSVPGLSEQYF
>-|TRBD2|TRBJ2-3|18|TRBV5-1
TGCGCCAGCAGCAAAGGGACTAGCGGGAGCACTAGCACAGATACGCAGTATTTT
CASSKGTSGSTSTDTQYF
>few|-|TRBJ1-1|13|TRBV7-8
TGTGCCAGCAGCCCGGAGGCGAACACTGAAGCTTTCTTT
CASSPEANTEAFF
>-|-|TRBJ1-6|17|TRBV5-1
TGCGCCAGCAGCTTGACAACCCTCAGCTCCTATAATTCACCCCTCCACTTT
CASSLTTLSSYNSPLHF
>once|-|TRBJ1-1|16|TRBV5-4
TGTGCCAGCAGCTTGGAGACAGGTTACATGAACACTGAAGCTTTCTTT
CASSLETGYMNTEAFF
>-|-|TRBJ2-2|14|TRBV6-5
TGTGCCAGCAGTTATGGGACTCCGCCCGGGGAGCTGTTTTTT
CASSYGTPPGELFF
>-|TRBD1|TRBJ2-7|16|TRBV6-5
TGTGCCAGCAGTTACTCGGGGACAGGGAACTCCTACGAGCAGTACTTC
CASSYSGTGNSYEQYF
>few|-|TRBJ2-5|17|TRBV10-3
TGTGCCATCAGTGTGGGGTTGGACAGAAATACGAAAGAGACCCAGTACTTC
CAISVGLDRNTKETQYF
>once|TRBD2|TRBJ2-7|16|TRBV19
TGTGCCAGTAGTATACCTGGACCAGGGAGGGTCTACGAGCAGTACTTC
CASSIPGPGRVYEQYF
>-|-|TRBJ1-3|15|TRBV19
TGTGCCAGTAGTCCCCTACAGAGCTCTGGAAACACCATATATTTT
CASSPLQSSGNTIYF
>-|TRBD2|TRBJ2-3|15|TRBV27
TGTGCCAGCAGTTTTCCAGCGGGAGGGCCTGGTACGCAGTATTTT
CASSFPAGGPGTQYF
>-|TRBD1|TRBJ1-5|14|TRBV10-2
TGCGCCAGCAGTGAGGCCCCACAGGGGCAGCCCCAGCATTTT
CASSEAPQGQPQHF
>-|-|TRBJ2-7|14|TRBV18
TGTGCCAGCTCACCAAGGGGGTTCGCCTACGAGCAGTACTTC
CASSPRGFAYEQYF
>few|TRBD1|TRBJ1-1|15|TRBV5-6
TGTGCCAGCAGCTTCTTAGACAGGGACGACACTGAAGCTTTCTTT
CASSFLDRDDTEAFF
>-|-|TRBJ2-7|13|TRBV28
TGTGCCAGCAGCTTTCCGGGGTACGGCGAGCAGTACTTC
CASSFPGYGEQYF
>few|-|TRBJ1-1|15|TRBV4-1
TGCGCCAGCAGCCTCGGACAGTTAGCGAACACTGAAGCTTTCTTT
CASSLGQLANTEAFF
>-|-|TRBJ1-4|14|TRBV5-1
TGCGCCAGCAGCGCGGGGGGGCCTTATGAAAAACTGTTTTTT
CASSAGGPYEKLFF
>-|TRBD1|TRBJ1-2|14|TRBV29-1
TGCAGCGTTGGATCCGGGGACAGCGTCTATGGCTACACCTTC
CSVGSGDSVYGYTF
>-|TRBD1|TRBJ2-7|15|TRBV4-3
TGCGCCAGCAGCCAAGATCAGGGGGCTTCCTACGAGCAGTACTTC
CASSQDQGASYEQYF
>-|TRBD1|TRBJ1-5|17|TRBV15
TGTGCCACCAGTTCCACCCGGGACAGATATAGCAATCAGCCCCAGCATTTT
CATSSTRDRYSNQPQHF
>-|TRBD1|TRBJ2-1|15|TRBV27
TGTGCCAGCAGGCCCGGGACAGGGGGCTTAAATGAGCAGTTCTTC
CASRPGTGGLNEQFF
>-|-|TRBJ2-1|13|TRBV27
TGTGCCAGCAGTGCGACAGGTTTCCATGAGCAGTTCTTC
CASSATGFHEQFF
>-|-|TRBJ2-7|14|TRBV28
TGTGCCAGCAGTTTCTGGGAGGCCCTCAACGAGCAGTACTTC
CASSFWEALNEQYF
>-|TRBD1|TRBJ2-5|15|TRBV7-8
TGTGCCAGCAGCTTAGGGACAGGGATCCAAGAGACCCAGTACTTC
CASSLGTGIQETQYF
>-|-|TRBJ1-6|12|TRBV6-5
TGTGCCAGCAGTTACTCCTTTTCACCCCTCCACTTT
CASSYSFSPLHF
>-|-|TRBJ1-1|16|TRBV15
TGTGCCACCAGCAGAGATCGGGAGGCCCTGAACACTGAAGCTTTCTTT
CATSRDREALNTEAFF
>-|-|TRBJ2-2|18|TRBV10-2
TGCGCCAGCAGTGATCAGGGGTTGAACTACCAATCCACCGGGGAGCTGTTTTTT
CASSDQGLNYQSTGELFF
>-|-|TRBJ2-3|14|TRBV25-1
TGTGCCAGCAGTGAATATAGGCGGGCGGATACGCAGTATTTT
CASSEYRRADTQYF
>-|-|TRBJ1-1|15|TRBV4-3
TGCGCCAGCAGCCAAGGGGGGGAGGGTTATACTGAAGCTTTCTTT
CASSQGGEGYTEAFF
>-|TRBD2|TRBJ2-5|15|TRBV5-1
TGCGCCAGCACCCTCGGACTAGCGGGACTAGAGACCCAGTACTTC
CASTLGLAGLETQYF
>-|TRBD2|TRBJ2-1|14|TRBV4-1
TGCGCCAGCAGCCACTCGGGACTAGCCAATGAGCAGTTCTTC
CASSHSGLANEQFF
>-|TRBD1|TRBJ1-1|14|TRBV10-3
TGTGCCATCAGTGCACAGGGGGCAGACACTGAAGCTTTCTTT
CAISAQGADTEAFF
>-|TRBD1|TRBJ2-1|16|TRBV10-3
TGTGCCATCAGTGGGGGGACAGGGGTAAGCTACAATGAGCAGTTCTTC
CAISGGTGVSYNEQFF
>-|TRBD1|TRBJ1-1|16|TRBV19
TGTGCCAGTAAGGAAGGACAGGGGGCTGCGGGCACTGAAGCTTTCTTT
CASKEGQGAAGTEAFF
>-|-|TRBJ2-7|13|TRBV10-3
TGTGCCATCAGTGACTCAGAAGGGAGCACGCGTCTGTTC
CAISDSEGSTRLF
>-|-|TRBJ1-2|12|TRBV10-3
TGTGCCACCGGGAAGTCTAACTATGGCTACACCTTC
CATGKSNYGYTF
>-|-|TRBJ2-1|12|TRBV11-3
TGTGCCAGCAGCTTTGAGGTGGGTGAGCAGTTCTTC
CASSFEVGEQFF
>-|-|TRBJ2-7|12|TRBV7-6
TGTGCCAGCAGCCCAACAGGGAGCGAGCAGTACTTC
CASSPTGSEQYF
>-|-|TRBJ1-5|14|TRBV7-2
TGTGCCAGCACCCCAGGGAACAGAGATCAGCCCCAGCATTTT
CASTPGNRDQPQHF
>-|TRBD1|TRBJ1-1|15|TRBV25-1
TGTGCCAGCAGCCGCATCAGGGGGCGGAACACTGAAGCTTTCTTT
CASSRIRGRNTEAFF
>-|TRBD2|TRBJ2-7|16|TRBV5-1
TGCGCCAGCAGCGCCGGGACTAGCGGGGTTTACTACGAGCAGTACTTC
CASSAGTSGVYYEQYF
>once|TRBD2|TRBJ2-3|16|TRBV6-5
TGTGCCAGCAGTTATTCGGGACTAGGAGCGACAGATACGCAGTATTTT
CASSYSGLGATDTQYF
>few|-|TRBJ1-5|14|TRBV29-1
TGCAGCGCCATACAGGGTTCCAGCAATCAGCCCCAGCATTTT
CSAIQGSSNQPQHF
>-|TRBD1|TRBJ2-7|12|TRBV7-9
TGTGCCAGTTCGACAGGGGGCTACGAGCAGTACTTC
CASSTGGYEQYF
>few|TRBD2|TRBJ2-5|16|TRBV5-1
TGCGCCAGCAGCTTGGCCCTAGCGGGATTGGTAGAGACCCAGTACTTC
CASSLALAGLVETQYF